The TCR beta chain under discussion was sequenced for a study of regulatory T cells. The PCR used 52 TRBV and 13 TRBJ primers. Only in-frame clones appear in the TCRdb table, and some are missing; sequencing was by immunoSEQ multiplex PCR. The sample contains about 6,100 clones, more than 80% of which appear only once. Germline values: CDR1 MDHEN, CDR2 SYDVKM. The CDR3 is 14 amino acids. Losses at the gene ends were 2 bases for V and 1 base for J; bases not matched to a gene: 1. As to this clone: The antigen is not known.

Findings and limits, study-wide: Patient CD8+ T cells trended toward lower Shannon entropy than controls. Patient repertoires had restricted TRB V-J pairs and skewed V and J usage, most in Tregs.

The origin of this receptor is a child aged 10-17 years with CD3G deficiency. The specimen sequenced was CD8+ T cells sorted from blood. V is TRBV28 and J is TRBJ1-1, with 7 bases aligning to TRBD1. The DNA of the CDR3 is TGTGCCAGCAGTTTAGAGGGGGCGAACACTGAAGCTTTCTTT. Translation gives CASSLEGANTEAFF. The full variable domain, completed using reference TRBV28 and TRBJ1-1, is DVKVTQSSRYLVKRTGEKVFLECVQDMDHENMFWYRQDPGLGLRLIYFSYDVKMKEKGDIPEGYSVSREKKERFSLILESASTNQTSMYLCASSLEGANTEAFFGQGTRLTVV.